One sample yielded the 13 T cell receptor beta chains listed below, sequenced in a study of vaccination and CD4 T cells after COVID-19 (dated by TCRdb to 2021 to 2024). Library creation used PCR. The reads were generated on an Illumina iSeq 100. Using fastp trimming at Q25 and MiXCR clonotype assembly, TCRdb reanalyzed the public sequencing data and kept in-frame beta chains. Each entry merges the rows of one CDR3 protein and shows their most common DNA and genes. This sample lists some 33,000 distinct CDR3 sequences; 35% to 45% were detected once. Roughly 6.2% of the sample is in the top ten clones. Taken with the paper, the label for time point translates to: late sampling 161 to 241 days after vaccination in a few convalescent patients. Source: CD4+ T cells from blood, taken about 7 months after SARS-CoV-2 vaccination. The source of these receptors is a human donor who had recovered from COVID-19.

This clonotype was recorded a few times. This chain uses TRBV11-2 with TRBJ2-7, with 11 positions matching TRBD2. J lost 7 bases, V lost 5 bases, and 10 bases had no gene match. Looked up from germline, CDR1 is SGHAT and CDR2 is FQNNGV. The CDR3 runs to 15 residues. The CDR3 loop is CASSRLAGRGGEQYF. The CDR3 bases are TGTGCCAGCAGCCGACTAGCGGGACGGGGAGGGGAGCAGTACTTC.

This clonotype showed up just a few times. The J gene is TRBJ2-3, the V gene TRBV7-6; the match to TRBD2 covers 10 bases. V shed 6 bases, J shed 2 bases, and the junction held 14 bases outside the gene matches. The V gene's germline CDR1 is SGHVS and CDR2 FNYEAQ. The CDR3 is made up of 18 amino acids. CDR3 protein: CASRSTSGPKTSTDTQYF. CDR3 bases: TGTGCCAGCAGGTCGACTAGCGGGCCCAAGACTTCCACAGATACGCAGTATTTT.

This clonotype showed up just a few times. The J gene is TRBJ2-2, the V gene TRBV6-1; 7 bases fit TRBD1. The CDR3 loop spans 14 amino acids. From germline, CDR1 is MNHNS and CDR2 SASEGT. The V segment lost 6 bases and the J segment 4 bases; nucleotides outside the gene matches: 5. The CDR3 protein is CASSLSGGTGELFF. In nucleotides, the CDR3 is TGTGCCAGCAGCCTGTCAGGGGGCACCGGGGAGCTGTTTTTT.

This clonotype was seen more than once but under ten times. The rearrangement joins TRBV7-2 to TRBJ2-7; D uncertain. The germline CDR1 and CDR2 sequences are SGHTA and FQGNSA. The CDR3 is 14 amino acids. Deletions cut 7 bases from V and 2 bases from J, with 15 bases between. The CDR3 protein is CASNPTGGAYEQYF. CDR3 nucleotides: TGTGCCAGCAACCCGACCGGTGGGGCCTACGAGCAGTACTTC.

This chain connects TRBV29-1 to TRBJ1-5; D is unclear. V was pared by 4 bases and J by 2 bases, with 6 bases between. Per the germline V gene, CDR1 is SQVTM and CDR2 is ANQGSEA. This CDR3 comprises 12 residues. The CDR3: CSVVTGNQPQHF. The CDR3 region has the DNA TGCAGCGTTGTGACGGGCAATCAGCCCCAGCATTTT.

V usage is TRBV7-9 and J usage is TRBJ2-2; D unclear. CDR3 length: 13 residues. V lost 5 bases to trimming and J lost 5 bases, with 9 bases between them. From germline, CDR1 is SEHNR and CDR2 FQNEAQ (reference sequence). This chain's CDR3 is CASSHEKTGELFF. DNA for the CDR3: TGTGCCAGCAGCCATGAGAAGACCGGGGAGCTGTTTTTT.

This clonotype was observed a few times. The J gene is TRBJ1-3, the V gene TRBV20-1, with D tentatively TRBD1 (5 bases). CDR3 length: 19 residues. Trimming left V 0 bases short and J 0 bases short, with 21 bases between. Germline-derived CDR1 and CDR2 are DFQATT and SNEGSKA (reference sequence). CDR3 DNA: TGCAGTGCTAGAGATCCCGTTGGCAGGGCCGATACCTCTGGAAACACCATATATTTT. Its protein is CSARDPVGRADTSGNTIYF.

In this sample, this clonotype turned up a few times. The V and J genes are TRBV5-5 and TRBJ2-5; 13 bases are a match to TRBD2. The CDR3 length is 17 residues. Germline assignment: CDR1 SGHKS and CDR2 YYEKEE (reference sequence). Trimming took 4 bases from V and 2 from J; bases not matched to a gene: 8. This chain's CDR3 is CASSLGTSGINQETQYF. CDR3 DNA: TGTGCCAGCAGCCTAGGGACTAGCGGGATCAATCAAGAGACCCAGTACTTC.

V is TRBV19 and J is TRBJ2-1; a possible D gene is TRBD2 (7 bases). The V end was cut by 5 bases, the J end by 4 bases, with 15 bases between. The CDR3 has 15 amino acids. From germline, CDR1 is LNHDA and CDR2 SQIVND (reference sequence). The DNA for the CDR3 is TGTGCCAGTAGTCCCGCGGGGGCCGGTTACAATGAGCAGTTCTTC. It yields the protein CASSPAGAGYNEQFF. Drawing the rest from reference TRBV19 and TRBJ2-1, the complete variable domain is DGGITQSPKYLFRKEGQNVTLSCEQNLNHDAMYWYRQDPGQGLRLIYYSQIVNDFQKGDIAEGYSVSREKKESFPLTVTSAQKNPTAFYLCASSPAGAGYNEQFFGPGTRLTVL.

This clonotype was seen only a few times. CDR3 in DNA: TGTGCCAGCAGCTTAGTCTCTAGCGGGAGCCCTCGGAATGAGCAGTTCTTC. This sequence encodes CASSLVSSGSPRNEQFF. The chain employs TRBV7-2 and TRBJ2-1; 10 bases fit TRBD2. V shed 1 base and J 7 bases; nucleotides not matched to a gene: 10. The CDR3 has 17 residues. The germline V gene has CDR1 SGHTA and CDR2 FQGNSA.

Worth noting for this clonotype: A much larger clonotype is one base distant, so this may be a read error. The genes are TRBV15 and TRBJ2-7, with D unclear. Per germline, CDR1 LNHNV and CDR2 YYDKDF (reference sequence). This CDR3 region has 15 residues. CDR3 DNA sequence: TGTGCCACCAGCAGAGCGGGCTCCGGCTCCTGCGAGCAGTACTTC. It yields the protein CATSRAGSGSCEQYF.

V usage is TRBV29-1 and J usage is TRBJ2-7; no reliable D call. Per the germline V gene, CDR1 is SQVTM and CDR2 is ANQGSEA. This CDR3 is 11 amino acids long. The V end was cut by 3 bases, the J end by 4 bases, with 7 bases between. The CDR3 here is CSVETSYEQYF. CDR3 bases: TGCAGCGTTGAGACTTCGTACGAGCAGTACTTC.

The rearrangement joins TRBV18 to TRBJ2-3; a possible D gene is TRBD2 (6 bases). CDR3 length: 13 residues. The germline gives CDR1 KGHSH, CDR2 LQKENI. The V end lost 6 bases, the J end lost 6 bases, and 13 bases lay between the germline ends. The CDR3 spells CASSPEGPDTQYF. The CDR3 DNA follows: TGTGCCAGCTCCCCGGAGGGCCCCGATACGCAGTATTTT.